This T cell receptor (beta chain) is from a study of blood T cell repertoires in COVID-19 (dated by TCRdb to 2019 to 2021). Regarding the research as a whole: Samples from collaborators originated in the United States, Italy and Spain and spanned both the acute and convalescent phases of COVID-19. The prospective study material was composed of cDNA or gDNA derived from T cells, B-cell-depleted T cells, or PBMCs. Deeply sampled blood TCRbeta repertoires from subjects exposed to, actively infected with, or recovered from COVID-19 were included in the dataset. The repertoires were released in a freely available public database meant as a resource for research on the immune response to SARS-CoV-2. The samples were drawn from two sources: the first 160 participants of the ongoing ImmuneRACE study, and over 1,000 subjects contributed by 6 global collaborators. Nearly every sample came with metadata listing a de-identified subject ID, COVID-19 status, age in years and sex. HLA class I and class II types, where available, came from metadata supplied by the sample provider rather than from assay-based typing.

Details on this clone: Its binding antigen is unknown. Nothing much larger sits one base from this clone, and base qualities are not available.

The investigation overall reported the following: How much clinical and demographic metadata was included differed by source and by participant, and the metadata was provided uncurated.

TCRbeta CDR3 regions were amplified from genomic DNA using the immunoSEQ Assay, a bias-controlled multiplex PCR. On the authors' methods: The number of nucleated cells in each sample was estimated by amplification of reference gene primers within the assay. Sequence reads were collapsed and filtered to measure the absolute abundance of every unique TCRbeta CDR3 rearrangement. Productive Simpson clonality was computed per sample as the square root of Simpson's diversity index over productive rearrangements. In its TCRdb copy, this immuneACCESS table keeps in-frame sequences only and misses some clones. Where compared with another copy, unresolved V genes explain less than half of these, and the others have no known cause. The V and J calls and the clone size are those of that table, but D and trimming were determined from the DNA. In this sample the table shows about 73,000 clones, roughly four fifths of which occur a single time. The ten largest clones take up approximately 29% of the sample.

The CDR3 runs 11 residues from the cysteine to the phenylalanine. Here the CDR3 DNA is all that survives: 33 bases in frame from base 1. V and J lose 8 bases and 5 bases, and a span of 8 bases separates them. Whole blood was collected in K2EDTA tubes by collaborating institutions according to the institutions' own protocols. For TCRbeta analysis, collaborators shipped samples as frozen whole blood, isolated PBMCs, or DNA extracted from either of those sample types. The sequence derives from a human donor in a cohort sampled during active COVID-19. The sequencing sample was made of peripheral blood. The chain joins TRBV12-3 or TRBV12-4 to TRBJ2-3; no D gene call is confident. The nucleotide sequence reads TGTGCCAGCTCCCCCGGAGATACGCAGTATTTT. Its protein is CASSPGDTQYF.